A single sample is the source of the 27 T cell receptor beta chains below, sequenced in a study of blood T cell repertoires in COVID-19. The table came from immunoSEQ multiplex PCR; TCRdb's copy has only in-frame clones and leaves some out. The data contain 25,000 to 40,000 clones, approximately 91% of them seen just once; the ten biggest clones take up under 15%. The sequenced material came from peripheral blood. These receptors were obtained from a man aged 70 or older with active COVID-19.

The V and J genes are TRBV5-4 and TRBJ2-3; 7 bases align to TRBD1. CDR3 length: 16 residues. From germline, CDR1 is SGHNT and CDR2 YYREEE (reference sequence). V shed 2 bases and J 1 base; nucleotides not matched to a gene: 7. The CDR3 DNA sequence: TGTGCCAGCAGCTTAGCCTCCGGGACAGGCACAGATACGCAGTATTTT. This translates into CASSLASGTGTDTQYF.

This sequence joins TRBV25-1 and TRBJ1-1; possible D gene TRBD1, 5 bases. Germline-derived CDR1 and CDR2 are MGHDK and SYGVNS. The CDR3 sequence is 13 residues long. V was clipped by 6 bases and J by 10 bases, with 18 bases between them. The DNA for the CDR3 is TGTGCCAGCAGGGGGGTCGGGGGTGGAGGAGCTTTCTTT. Protein product: CASRGVGGGGAFF.

The chain joins TRBV5-1 to TRBJ2-2; D perhaps matches TRBD1 (6 bases). V dropped 4 bases and J dropped 5 bases, with 9 bases sitting between them. This CDR3 spans 13 amino acids. Germline loops: CDR1 SGHRS, CDR2 YFSETQ. The CDR3 reads CASSVDRTGELFF. The CDR3 bases are TGCGCCAGCAGCGTAGACAGGACCGGGGAGCTGTTTTTT.

V gene TRBV3-1 (or the pseudogene TRBV3-2) combines with J gene TRBJ2-3; 10 bases are a match to TRBD2. CDR3 size: 14 residues. CDR1 is LGHDT and CDR2 is YNNKEL in the germline V gene (reference sequence). The V gene end was trimmed by 2 bases and the J gene end by 4 bases; junction bases not matched to a gene: 0. The CDR3 DNA sequence: TGTGCCAGCAGCCAACTAGCGGGAGCAGATACGCAGTATTTT. Protein sequence: CASSQLAGADTQYF.

This chain joins TRBV2 and TRBJ1-1; D unresolved. Germline V gives CDR1 SNHLY, CDR2 FYNNEI. Trimming removed 3 bases at V and 0 bases at J, with 5 bases between. The CDR3 length is 13 residues. CDR3 in DNA: TGTGCCAGCAGTGAGGCTCTGAACACTGAAGCTTTCTTT. It is translated as CASSEALNTEAFF.

The chain has TRBV4-3 and TRBJ2-1, with 10 bases fitting TRBD1. V trimming: 4 bases; J trimming: 8 bases; junction bases outside the gene matches: 11. The CDR3 is 16 amino acids. Germline CDR1 reads LGHNA; CDR2 reads YSLEER. The CDR3 bases are TGCGCCAGCAGCCGGGGAGGGACAGGGGTGTCGGATGAGCAGTTCTTC. Encoded protein: CASSRGGTGVSDEQFF.

The rearrangement links TRBV6-6 to TRBJ1-4, with TRBD1 identical over 7 bases. The CDR3 runs to 15 residues. CDR1 and CDR2 from the germline V gene are MNHNY and SVGAGI (reference sequence). The junction had 7 bases not matched to a gene; V was cut back by 6 bases and J by 3 bases. The CDR3 DNA is TGTGCCAGCAGCACCAACCAGGGGGCTAATGAAAAACTGTTTTTT. Amino acids: CASSTNQGANEKLFF.

The chain combines TRBV18 with TRBJ2-4; perhaps TRBD1 as D (6 bases). V lost 2 bases, J lost 0 bases, and 14 bases lay in between. This CDR3 spans 17 amino acids. Per the germline V gene, CDR1 is KGHSH and CDR2 is LQKENI. DNA for the CDR3: TGTGCCAGCTCACCAGTAGAACAGGGCATAGCCAAAAACATTCAGTACTTC. Protein sequence: CASSPVEQGIAKNIQYF.

J is TRBJ2-1 and V is TRBV7-6, with 9 bases that match TRBD2. Looked up from germline, CDR1 is SGHVS and CDR2 is FNYEAQ. The CDR3 covers 16 residues. V shed 5 bases, J shed 2 bases, and the junction held 7 bases outside the gene matches. CDR3: CASSPRSGSAYNEQFF. DNA of the CDR3: TGTGCCAGCAGCCCGCGTAGCGGGAGTGCCTACAATGAGCAGTTCTTC.

This clone was observed a handful of times. The rearrangement joins TRBV25-1 to TRBJ1-1, with D perhaps matching TRBD1 (6 bases). CDR1 MGHDK and CDR2 SYGVNS come from the germline V gene. CDR3 length equals 17 residues. Between the trimmed V and J ends, which lost 1 base and 0 bases, there was a span of 15 bases. CDR3 DNA sequence: TGTGCCAGCAGTGAATTAGGGTCAGGGGAAATGAACACTGAAGCTTTCTTT. This encodes CASSELGSGEMNTEAFF.

This rearrangement joins TRBV24-1 to TRBJ2-7; 11 bases are a match to TRBD2. The CDR3 sequence is 15 residues long. J gave up 4 bases and V 3 bases, and 4 bases lay outside the gene matches. Germline-derived CDR1 and CDR2 are KGHDR and SFDVKD. The CDR3 loop is CATSDALAGGYEQYF. The CDR3 DNA reads TGTGCCACCAGTGATGCGCTAGCGGGAGGTTACGAGCAGTACTTC.

The chain is built from TRBV11-1 and TRBJ2-3, with TRBD2 identical over 8 bases. CDR1 and CDR2 from the germline V gene are SGHAT and FQDESV (reference sequence). Trimming at V came to 3 bases and at J to 6 bases, leaving 8 bases not matched to a gene. CDR3 length equals 15 residues. The CDR3 loop reads CASSFSGRAGDTQYF. In DNA form, the CDR3 reads TGTGCCAGCAGCTTCAGCGGGAGAGCGGGGGATACGCAGTATTTT.

The chain recombines TRBV5-1 with TRBJ2-7; 7 bases align to TRBD2. The junction had 1 base not matched to a gene; V was cut back by 0 bases and J by 1 base. Germline lookup yields CDR1 SGHRS and CDR2 YFSETQ. The CDR3 loop spans 14 amino acids. The CDR3, as DNA: TGCGCCAGCAGCTTGGAGCGGGGATCCTACGAGCAGTACTTC. This gives the protein CASSLERGSYEQYF.

The chain is built from TRBV20-1 and TRBJ2-7; D possibly corresponds to TRBD1 (6 bases). The CDR3 is 11 residues long. The V gene's germline CDR1 is DFQATT and CDR2 SNEGSKA (reference sequence). Trimming took 6 bases from V and 6 from J, leaving 12 bases between them. The CDR3 sequence is CSANQGREQYF. DNA of the CDR3: TGCAGTGCAAACCAGGGGCGCGAGCAGTACTTC.

The chain is built from TRBV14 and TRBJ2-1; tentatively, D is TRBD1 (6 bases). The germline gives CDR1 SGHDN, CDR2 FVKESK. There are 13 residues in the CDR3. Trimming took 4 bases from V and 4 from J, leaving 8 bases between them. CDR3 DNA sequence: TGTGCCAGCAGCCGGGACACATACAATGAGCAGTTCTTC. Protein sequence: CASSRDTYNEQFF. Complete variable domain (other parts from reference TRBV14 and TRBJ2-1): EAGVTQFPSHSVIEKGQTVTLRCDPISGHDNLYWYRRVMGKEIKFLLHFVKESKQDESGMPNNRFLAERTGGTYSTLKVQPAELEDSGVYFCASSRDTYNEQFFGPGTRLTVL.

This clone was detected once. This chain links TRBV4-1 with TRBJ2-7, with D possibly TRBD1 on 5 matching bases. The ends were cut back, 0 bases at V and 3 bases at J, with 15 bases in the middle. CDR1 is MGHRA, CDR2 YSYEKL, per germline. This CDR3 is built from 16 residues. This CDR3 reads CASSQEERGSYYEQYF. For the CDR3, the DNA is TGCGCCAGCAGCCAAGAGGAAAGGGGTTCATACTACGAGCAGTACTTC.

The table lists this clone with a count of one. The gene calls are TRBV30 and TRBJ1-2; no clear D. V lost 1 base to trimming and J lost 1 base, with 4 bases between them. The CDR3 is 12 amino acids. Looked up from germline, CDR1 is GTSNPN and CDR2 is SVGIG (reference sequence). The CDR3 region is CAWSGYNYGYTF. For the CDR3, the DNA is TGTGCCTGGAGTGGCTATAACTATGGCTACACCTTC. Full variable domain (outside the CDR3, taken from reference TRBV30 and TRBJ1-2): SQTIHQWPATLVQPVGSPLSLECTVEGTSNPNLYWYRQAAGRGLQLLFYSVGIGQISSEVPQNLSASRPQDRQFILSSKKLLLSDSGFYLCAWSGYNYGYTFGSGTRLTVV.

CDR3 in DNA: TGTGCCAGCTCACCACCGGACAGGGGGCACTATGGCTACACCTTC. Its translation: CASSPPDRGHYGYTF. The V gene is TRBV18, the J gene TRBJ1-2, with 11 bases fitting TRBD1. CDR1 and CDR2 (germline): KGHSH, LQKENI. The V segment lost 0 bases and the J segment 3 bases; nucleotides outside the gene matches: 0. The CDR3 is 15 residues long. Filled out from reference TRBV18 and TRBJ1-2, the complete variable domain reads NAGVMQNPRHLVRRRGQEARLRCSPMKGHSHVYWYRQLPEEGLKFMVYLQKENIIDESGMPKERFSAEFPKEGPSILRIQQVVRGDSAAYFCASSPPDRGHYGYTFGSGTRLTVV.

The genes are TRBV14 and TRBJ1-2, with D unresolved. This CDR3 is 11 amino acids long. Germline CDR1 reads SGHDN; CDR2 reads FVKESK. V dropped 4 bases and J dropped 4 bases, with 4 bases sitting between them. The CDR3 bases are TGTGCCAGCAGCCCGGGCTATGGCTACACCTTC. Amino acid sequence: CASSPGYGYTF.

V and J are TRBV27 and TRBJ2-1, with 8 bases lining up with TRBD1. V was clipped by 6 bases and J by 9 bases; unmatched bases: 7. From germline, CDR1 is MNHEY and CDR2 SMNVEV (reference sequence). CDR3 length equals 13 residues. The CDR3 DNA sequence: TGTGCCAGCAGACGGACAGGGAACGGTGAGCAGTTCTTC. Protein: CASRRTGNGEQFF.

The rearrangement joins TRBV6-6 to TRBJ1-1, with TRBD1 as a possible D gene (5 bases). CDR3 length: 16 residues. V was clipped by 2 bases and J by 0 bases, with 13 bases between them. The germline V gene has CDR1 MNHNY and CDR2 SVGAGI (reference sequence). The CDR3 sequence: CASSYPGGVLNTEAFF. CDR3 nucleotide sequence: TGTGCCAGCAGTTACCCGGGGGGGGTCTTGAACACTGAAGCTTTCTTT.

The chain employs TRBV27 and TRBJ2-5; 8 bases are a match to TRBD2. V lost 5 bases, J lost 6 bases, and 14 bases stayed unmatched. CDR1 MNHEY and CDR2 SMNVEV come from the germline V gene (reference sequence). This CDR3 contains 16 residues. For the CDR3, the DNA is TGTGCCAGCAGTGGACGGCAAGCGGGAGCCGTGAAGACCCAGTACTTC. Translated: CASSGRQAGAVKTQYF.

The sample holds a few counts of this clone. The chain carries TRBV7-2 and TRBJ2-1; 10 bases fit TRBD2. The length of the CDR3 is 19 residues. J lost 1 base, V lost 2 bases, and 11 bases had no gene match. The germline V gene encodes CDR1 SGHTA and CDR2 FQGNSA. For the CDR3, the DNA is TGTGCCAGCAGCTTAAGTTGGGCTAGCGGGAGTCGATCCTACAATGAGCAGTTCTTC. Translated: CASSLSWASGSRSYNEQFF.

The rearrangement uses TRBV12-5 and TRBJ2-1, with TRBD1 as a possible D gene (6 bases). V was clipped by 1 base and J by 10 bases, with 14 bases between them. The CDR3 contains 14 residues. Germline lookup yields CDR1 LGHNT and CDR2 FRNRAP. DNA of the CDR3: TGTGCTAGTGGTTTGGGGACAGCTTATAGGGAGCAGTTCTTC. Translating it yields CASGLGTAYREQFF.

This clone was found once. The rearrangement links TRBV6-5 to TRBJ1-5, with 8 bases identical to TRBD1. Germline loops: CDR1 MNHEY, CDR2 SVGAGI. V shed 6 bases, J shed 2 bases, and the junction held 3 bases outside the gene matches. The CDR3 sequence is 14 residues long. The CDR3 protein is CASSQGAGNQPQHF. The DNA for the CDR3 is TGTGCCAGCAGCCAGGGGGCCGGCAATCAGCCCCAGCATTTT.

The rearrangement links TRBV5-1 to TRBJ1-6, with D perhaps matching TRBD1 (6 bases). In germline, CDR1 is SGHRS, CDR2 YFSETQ. The CDR3 is made up of 15 amino acids. The ends were cut back, 3 bases at V and 10 bases at J, with 17 bases in the middle. The CDR3 reads CASSSGQPGSSPLHF. The CDR3 nucleotides are TGCGCCAGCAGCTCCGGACAGCCTGGGAGCTCACCCCTCCACTTT.

The chain has TRBV6-5 and TRBJ1-6; D call uncertain. Trimming cost V 3 bases and J 6 bases, with 12 bases left between them. The CDR3 length is 15 residues. The germline V gene encodes CDR1 MNHEY and CDR2 SVGAGI. Here the CDR3 DNA reads TGTGCCAGCAGTTATCGGGATCGGGGTAATTCACCCCTCCACTTT. Translated, it gives CASSYRDRGNSPLHF.